This T cell receptor (beta chain) was captured by sequencing in a study of cytomegalovirus exposure and HLA in healthy donors. Across the study: An early data release held 70 million to 90 million unique TCRs from HLA-typed donors.

The CDR3 runs 15 residues. Germline values: CDR1 MNHNS, CDR2 SASEGT. The ends were cut back, 5 bases at V and 6 bases at J, with 18 bases in the middle. This clone has more than one count but fewer than ten. Amplification used 60 Vbeta primers and 13 Jbeta primers. Clones were read by immunoSEQ multiplex PCR, and TCRdb kept only the in-frame ones, dropping some. Of nearly 110,000 clones in the sample, roughly 80% were seen once. The rearrangement joins TRBV6-1 to TRBJ2-3, with D perhaps matching TRBD1 (7 bases). Material: PBMCs. The clonotype was recovered from a man aged 55 to 70 in good health and CMV-seronegative. CDR3 in amino acids: CASSRGGGGYDTQYF. CDR3 sequence (DNA): TGTGCCAGCAGTAGGGGTGGAGGGGGCTATGATACGCAGTATTTT.